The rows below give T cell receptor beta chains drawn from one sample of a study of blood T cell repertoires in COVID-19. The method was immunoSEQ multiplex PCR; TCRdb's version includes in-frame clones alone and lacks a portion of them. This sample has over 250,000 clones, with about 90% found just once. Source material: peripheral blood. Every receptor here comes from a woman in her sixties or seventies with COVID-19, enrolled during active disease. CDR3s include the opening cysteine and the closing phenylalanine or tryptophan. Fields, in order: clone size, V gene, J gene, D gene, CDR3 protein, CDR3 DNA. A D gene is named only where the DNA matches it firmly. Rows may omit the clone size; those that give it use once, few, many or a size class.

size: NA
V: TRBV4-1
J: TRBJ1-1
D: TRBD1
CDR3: CASSPGQGADTEAFF
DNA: TGCGCCAGCAGCCCGGGACAGGGGGCGGACACTGAAGCTTTCTTT

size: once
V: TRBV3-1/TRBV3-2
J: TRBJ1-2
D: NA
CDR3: CASSQADSLYGYTF
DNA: TGTGCCAGCAGCCAAGCAGACAGCTTATATGGCTACACCTTC

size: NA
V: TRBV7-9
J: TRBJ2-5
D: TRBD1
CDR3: CASSPTGLYQETQYF
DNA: TGTGCCAGCAGCCCGACAGGGCTGTACCAAGAGACCCAGTACTTC

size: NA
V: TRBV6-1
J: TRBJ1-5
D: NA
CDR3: CASSEALQGDSNQPQHF
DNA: TGTGCCAGCAGTGAAGCGCTCCAGGGCGATAGCAATCAGCCCCAGCATTTT

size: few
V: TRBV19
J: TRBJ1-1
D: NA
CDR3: CASSDRRMGRTEAFF
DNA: TGTGCCAGTAGTGACAGGAGGATGGGAAGGACTGAAGCTTTCTTT

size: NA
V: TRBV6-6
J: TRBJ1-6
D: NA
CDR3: CASSYASSYNSPLHF
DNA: TGTGCCAGCAGTTACGCCAGCTCCTATAATTCACCCCTCCACTTT

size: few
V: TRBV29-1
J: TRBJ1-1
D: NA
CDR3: CSVEIQGGTEAFF
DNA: TGCAGCGTTGAGATACAGGGTGGAACTGAAGCTTTCTTT

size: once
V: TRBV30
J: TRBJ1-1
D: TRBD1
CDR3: CAWSVGRGRMNTEAFF
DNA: TGTGCCTGGAGTGTGGGCAGGGGGCGAATGAACACTGAAGCTTTCTTT

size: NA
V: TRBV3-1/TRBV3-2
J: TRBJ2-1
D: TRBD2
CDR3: CASSPNGLAGGNEQFF
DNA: TGTGCCAGCAGCCCAAACGGACTAGCGGGGGGAAATGAGCAGTTCTTC

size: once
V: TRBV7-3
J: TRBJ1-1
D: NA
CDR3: CASSIDTNTEAFF
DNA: TGTGCCAGCAGCATAGACACGAACACTGAAGCTTTCTTT

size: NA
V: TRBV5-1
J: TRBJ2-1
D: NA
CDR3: CASSLAGSYNEQFF
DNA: TGCGCCAGCAGCTTAGCGGGCTCCTACAATGAGCAGTTCTTC

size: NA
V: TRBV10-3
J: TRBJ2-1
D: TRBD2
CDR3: CAISGRTSGRVNEQFF
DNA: TGTGCCATCAGTGGAAGGACTAGCGGGAGAGTTAATGAGCAGTTCTTC

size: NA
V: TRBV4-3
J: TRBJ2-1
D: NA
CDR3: CASSQDLSGGIYNEQFF
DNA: TGCGCCAGCAGCCAAGATTTGAGCGGAGGGATCTACAATGAGCAGTTCTTC

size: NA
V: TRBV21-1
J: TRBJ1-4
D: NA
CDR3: CASSKTRTPPGHGNEKLFF
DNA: TGTGCCAGCAGCAAGACAAGAACACCACCGGGACACGGGAATGAAAAACTGTTTTTT

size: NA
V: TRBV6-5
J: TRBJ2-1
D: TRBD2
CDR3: CASKTSGSSYNEQFF
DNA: TGTGCCAGCAAAACTAGCGGGAGCTCCTACAATGAGCAGTTCTTC

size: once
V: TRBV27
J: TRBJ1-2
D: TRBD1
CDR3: CASSLDRRPPRGGYTF
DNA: TGTGCCAGCAGTCTGGACAGGAGGCCGCCCAGGGGCGGATACACCTTC

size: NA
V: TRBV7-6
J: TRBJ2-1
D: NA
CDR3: CASSLAGSAINEQFF
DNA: TGTGCCAGCAGCTTAGCCGGGAGCGCAATCAATGAGCAGTTCTTC

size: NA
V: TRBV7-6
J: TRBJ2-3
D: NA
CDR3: CASSLALGRVNTQYF
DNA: TGTGCCAGCAGCTTAGCTTTGGGCAGAGTCAATACGCAGTATTTT

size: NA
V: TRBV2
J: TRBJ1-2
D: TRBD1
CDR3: CASSQQGIYGYTF
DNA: TGTGCCAGCAGTCAACAGGGGATCTATGGCTACACCTTC

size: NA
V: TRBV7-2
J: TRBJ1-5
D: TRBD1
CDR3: CASSLTGHQPQHF
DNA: TGTGCCAGCAGCTTGACAGGGCATCAGCCCCAGCATTTT

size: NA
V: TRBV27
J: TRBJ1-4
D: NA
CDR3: CASRESTNEKLFF
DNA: TGTGCCAGCCGCGAATCAACTAATGAAAAACTGTTTTTT

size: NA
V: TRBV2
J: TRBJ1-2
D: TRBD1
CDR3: CASVQGAGGYTF
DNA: TGTGCCAGTGTACAGGGGGCGGGAGGCTACACCTTC

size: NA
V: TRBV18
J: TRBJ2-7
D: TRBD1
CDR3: CASSLLGQDHEQYF
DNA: TGTGCCAGCTCACTACTGGGACAGGACCACGAGCAGTACTTC

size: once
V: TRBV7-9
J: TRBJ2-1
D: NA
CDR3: CASSLDSSYEQFF
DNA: TGTGCCAGCAGCCTAGACTCATCCTATGAGCAGTTCTTC

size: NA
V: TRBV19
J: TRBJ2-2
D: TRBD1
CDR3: CASIRKGTGRTGELFF
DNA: TGTGCCAGTATACGGAAGGGGACAGGGCGTACCGGGGAGCTGTTTTTT

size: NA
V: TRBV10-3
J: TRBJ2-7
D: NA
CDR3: CAISEGTRGLSYEQYF
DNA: TGTGCCATCAGTGAAGGCACCCGGGGACTGTCGTACGAGCAGTACTTC

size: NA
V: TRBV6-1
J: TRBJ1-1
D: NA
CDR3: CASSEMRGGRTGKKPFF
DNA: TGTGCCAGCAGTGAAATGAGGGGGGGACGGACTGGAAAAAAACCTTTCTTT

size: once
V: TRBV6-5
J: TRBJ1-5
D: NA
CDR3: CASSTGGREGQPQHF
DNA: TGTGCCAGCAGTACCGGGGGGCGCGAAGGGCAGCCCCAGCATTTT

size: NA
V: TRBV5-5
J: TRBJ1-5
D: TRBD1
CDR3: CASSLGQGQPQHF
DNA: TGTGCCAGCAGCTTGGGACAGGGGCAGCCCCAGCATTTT

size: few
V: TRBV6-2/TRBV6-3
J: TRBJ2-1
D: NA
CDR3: CASSFLARRDEQFF
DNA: TGTGCCAGCAGTTTCCTAGCGAGAAGGGATGAGCAGTTCTTC

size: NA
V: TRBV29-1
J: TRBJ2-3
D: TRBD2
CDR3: CSVEEVTPLAGVRDTQYF
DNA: TGCAGCGTTGAAGAGGTTACGCCCCTAGCGGGAGTCAGGGATACGCAGTATTTT

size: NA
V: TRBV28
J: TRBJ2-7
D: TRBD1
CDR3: CASSSGQDPYEQYF
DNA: TGTGCCAGCAGTTCCGGACAGGATCCCTACGAGCAGTACTTC

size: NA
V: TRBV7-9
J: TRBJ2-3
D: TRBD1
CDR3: CASSLGQGAYF
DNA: TGTGCCAGCAGTCTTGGACAGGGTGCGTATTTT

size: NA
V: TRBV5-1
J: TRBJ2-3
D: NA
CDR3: CASRGQGIADTQYF
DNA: TGCGCCAGCAGGGGGCAGGGGATCGCAGATACGCAGTATTTT

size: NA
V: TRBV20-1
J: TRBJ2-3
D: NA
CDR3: CSASQGATDTQYF
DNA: TGCAGTGCTAGTCAAGGGGCTACAGATACGCAGTATTTT

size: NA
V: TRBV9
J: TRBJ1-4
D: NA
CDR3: CASSVSRTRNEKLFF
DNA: TGTGCCAGCAGCGTATCTCGGACACGGAATGAAAAACTGTTTTTT

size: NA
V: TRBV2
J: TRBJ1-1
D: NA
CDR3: CASRAGNTEAFF
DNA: TGTGCCAGCAGAGCGGGGAACACTGAAGCTTTCTTT

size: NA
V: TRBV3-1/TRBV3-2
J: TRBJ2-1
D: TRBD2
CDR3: CASSQSSGPSYNEQFF
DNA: TGTGCCAGCAGCCAGTCTAGCGGGCCCTCCTACAATGAGCAGTTCTTC

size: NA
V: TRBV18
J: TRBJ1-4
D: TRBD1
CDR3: CASSPPDRVNEKLFF
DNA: TGTGCCAGCTCACCCCCCGACAGGGTAAATGAAAAACTGTTTTTT

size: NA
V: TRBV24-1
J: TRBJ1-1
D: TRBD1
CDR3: CATSDMSSDRVNTEAFF
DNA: TGTGCCACCAGTGACATGTCTTCGGACAGGGTAAACACTGAAGCTTTCTTT